These 4 T cell receptor beta chains were sequenced from one sample in a study of neurological immune-mediated disorders. One entry per CDR3 protein, called by TCRdb with MiXCR from the 5' RACE reads. The sample yields tens of thousands of distinct CDR3 sequences, approximately 5% seen once. The material sequenced was PBMCs. Receptors originate from a woman aged 25 to 39 with multiple sclerosis.

This clonotype was seen ten or more times. The chain recombines TRBV7-7 with TRBJ2-2; TRBD2 aligns across 9 bases. The CDR3 spans 16 residues. CDR1 and CDR2 from the germline V gene are SSHAT and FNYEAQ (reference sequence). Trimming cost V 2 bases and J 3 bases; bases outside gene matches: 4. The CDR3 DNA follows: TGTGCCAGCAGCTTAAACCTAGCGGGGCACACCGGGGAGCTGTTTTTT. Translating gives CASSLNLAGHTGELFF. Full variable domain (remainder filled in from reference TRBV7-7 and TRBJ2-2): GAGVSQSPRYKVTKRGQDVTLRCDPISSHATLYWYQQALGQGPEFLTYFNYEAQPDKSGLPSDRFSAERPEGSISTLTIQRTEQRDSAMYRCASSLNLAGHTGELFFGEGSRLTVL.

This clonotype was counted ten times or more. The V and J genes are TRBV20-1 and TRBJ2-1; no reliable D call. Looked up from germline, CDR1 is DFQATT and CDR2 is SNEGSKA (reference sequence). This CDR3 contains 14 residues. V lost 4 bases and J 0 bases, leaving 10 bases between the germline ends. CDR3 region: CSAKEWSSYNEQFF. CDR3 DNA sequence: TGCAGTGCTAAGGAGTGGAGCTCCTACAATGAGCAGTTCTTC.

Ten or more counts support this clonotype. DNA for the CDR3: TGTGCCAGCAGCTTAGATGGCTACCCGGGACAGGGGAGGAACAATGAGCAGTTCTTC. It encodes CASSLDGYPGQGRNNEQFF. The chain is built from TRBV7-6 and TRBJ2-1; 10 bases are a match to TRBD1. V dropped 1 base and J dropped 5; count of bases not matched to a gene: 14. Germline CDR1 reads SGHVS; CDR2 reads FNYEAQ. The CDR3 length is 19 residues.

The chain uses TRBV7-6 and TRBJ2-7; TRBD1 agrees at 11 bases. The trim removed 5 bases at V and 3 bases at J, leaving 3 bases unmatched. Germline V gene lookup returns CDR1 SGHVS and CDR2 FNYEAQ. The CDR3 has 14 amino acids. Here the CDR3 DNA reads TGTGCCAGCAGCAGAGGGACAGGGGGCTACGAGCAGTACTTC. This gives the protein CASSRGTGGYEQYF. Filled out from reference TRBV7-6 and TRBJ2-7, the complete variable domain reads GAGVSQSPRYKVTKRGQDVALRCDPISGHVSLYWYRQALGQGPEFLTYFNYEAQQDKSGLPNDRFSAERPEGSISTLTIQRTEQRDSAMYRCASSRGTGGYEQYFGPGTRLTVT.